The 24 T cell receptor beta chains below come from one sample, sequenced in a study of cytomegalovirus exposure and HLA in healthy donors. PCR employed 60 Vbeta and 13 Jbeta primers. This table comes from immunoSEQ multiplex PCR, and its TCRdb copy is limited to in-frame clones, with some not included. The table includes about 180,000 clones, 82% detected once. Sequencing input: PBMCs. The receptors shown here come from a man in his forties in good health and CMV-seronegative.

This rearrangement joins TRBV6-4 to TRBJ2-1; the match to TRBD2 covers 10 bases. Losses at the gene ends were 1 base for V and 7 bases for J; bases not matched to a gene: 4. CDR1 and CDR2 from the germline V gene are MRHNA and SNTAGT. The CDR3 has 15 amino acids. The CDR3 DNA follows: TGTGCCAGCAGTGACTTTGCGACTAGCGGGAATGAGCAGTTCTTC. As protein: CASSDFATSGNEQFF.

The rearrangement uses TRBV21-1 and TRBJ2-5; the table's D call of TRBD1 was not tested on the DNA. TRBV21-1 is a pseudogene segment. CDR3 length: 16 amino acids. CDR3 residues: CASRRGQGVIQETQYF. DNA for the CDR3: TGTGCCAGCAGACGAGGACAGGGCGTTATCCAAGAGACCCAGTACTTC.

V is TRBV7-2 and J is TRBJ2-7, with D possibly matching TRBD2 (7 bases). Per germline, CDR1 SGHTA and CDR2 FQGNSA. Trimming took off 1 base at V and 3 bases at J, with 13 bases between the two ends. The CDR3 contains 15 residues. The CDR3 sequence: CASSLEGGKSYEQYF. The CDR3 coding sequence is TGTGCCAGCAGCTTAGAGGGGGGGAAAAGCTACGAGCAGTACTTC.

This clone was seen more than once but under ten times. This chain uses TRBV25-1 with TRBJ1-2; D perhaps matches TRBD1 (5 bases). The ends were cut back, 4 bases at V and 2 bases at J, with 8 bases in the middle. CDR3 length: 13 residues. CDR1 and CDR2 from the germline V gene are MGHDK and SYGVNS. The CDR3 loop reads CASSVGANYGYTF. CDR3 coding DNA: TGTGCCAGCAGTGTAGGGGCCAACTATGGCTACACCTTC.

The chain couples TRBV6-1 to TRBJ2-3; TRBD2 might be the D (6 bases). V lost 1 base to trimming and J lost 6 bases, with 17 bases between them. From germline, CDR1 is MNHNS and CDR2 SASEGT. CDR3 size: 16 residues. The chain's CDR3 is CASSEVGLPPGDTQYF. CDR3 nucleotides: TGTGCCAGCAGTGAAGTTGGACTACCTCCGGGGGATACGCAGTATTTT.

This sequence joins TRBV15 and TRBJ1-1; the D is unclear. Per germline, CDR1 LNHNV and CDR2 YYDKDF (reference sequence). V was trimmed by 1 base and J by 7 bases, leaving 10 bases between them. The CDR3 is 13 residues long. Here the CDR3 DNA reads TGTGCCACCAGCAGAGCTCGACTGAATGAAGCTTTCTTT. It is translated as CATSRARLNEAFF.

The chain uses TRBV2 and TRBJ2-2, with a possible D match to TRBD2 (5 bases). The germline CDR1 and CDR2 sequences are SNHLY and FYNNEI. V gave up 4 bases and J gave up 6 bases, with 12 bases separating them. There are 14 residues in the CDR3. The DNA of the CDR3 is TGTGCCAGCAGTGTCCCCACCGGGGCCGGGGAGCTGTTTTTT. Protein: CASSVPTGAGELFF.

This rearrangement joins TRBV6-1 to TRBJ1-5; D is uncertain. V lost 1 base and J 6 bases, leaving 7 bases between the germline ends. The CDR3 runs 13 residues. In germline, CDR1 is MNHNS, CDR2 SASEGT. The CDR3 DNA follows: TGTGCCAGCAGTGAAGGTGGGAGTCAGCCCCAGCATTTT. The encoded protein is CASSEGGSQPQHF.

The gene calls are TRBV9 and TRBJ1-2; D might be TRBD1 (5 bases). CDR1 and CDR2 from the germline V gene are SGDLS and YYNGEE. CDR3 length: 15 residues. The V end was cut by 4 bases, the J end by 2 bases, with 15 bases between. CDR3 DNA sequence: TGTGCCAGCAGCCGCGGCGCACAGGTGAACTATGGCTACACCTTC. Its protein is CASSRGAQVNYGYTF. The full variable domain, rest sourced from reference TRBV9 and TRBJ1-2, is DSGVTQTPKHLITATGQRVTLRCSPRSGDLSVYWYQQSLDQGLQFLIQYYNGEERAKGNILERFSAQQFPDLHSELNLSSLELGDSALYFCASSRGAQVNYGYTFGSGTRLTVV.

This chain joins TRBV18 and TRBJ1-5; a weak D match, TRBD1 (6 bases). Germline values: CDR1 KGHSH, CDR2 LQKENI. Trimming left V 3 bases short and J 6 bases short, with 12 bases between. The CDR3 totals 14 residues. The CDR3 here is CASSPLQGPQPQHF. The CDR3 coding sequence is TGTGCCAGCTCACCGTTACAGGGCCCTCAGCCCCAGCATTTT.

A note on this clone: Its ends do not fully match the called genes, so a read error is possible. The chain uses TRBV2 and TRBJ2-2; D is possibly TRBD2 (6 bases). Germline CDR1 and CDR2: SNHLY and FYNNEI. CDR3 size: 14 residues. The CDR3 coding sequence is TGTGCCAGCAGTATCCGGGCGGGAACCGAGGAGCTGTTTTTT. Protein: CASSIRAGTEELFF.

This clone was detected a few times. The chain links TRBV15 to TRBJ2-1; D possibly corresponds to TRBD1 (6 bases). Germline lookup yields CDR1 LNHNV and CDR2 YYDKDF (reference sequence). CDR3 length: 19 residues. V was cut by 6 bases and J by 0 bases, with 24 bases left in between. CDR3 amino acids: CATSSDPARTARSYNEQFF. DNA for the CDR3: TGTGCCACCAGTTCAGATCCCGCCAGGACAGCCCGCTCCTACAATGAGCAGTTCTTC.

This chain links TRBV7-8 with TRBJ2-5; D possibly corresponds to TRBD1 (5 bases). Germline assignment: CDR1 SGHVS and CDR2 FQNEAQ. This CDR3 comprises 12 residues. The V end lost 5 bases, the J end lost 3 bases, and 7 bases lay between the germline ends. DNA for the CDR3: TGTGCCAGCAGCCAGGGCGAAGAGACCCAGTACTTC. Translated, it gives CASSQGEETQYF.

The rearrangement joins TRBV9 to TRBJ1-6, with a tentative D call TRBD1 (6 bases). CDR3 length equals 14 residues. In germline, CDR1 is SGDLS, CDR2 YYNGEE. V was trimmed by 5 bases and J by 3 bases, leaving 9 bases between them. The DNA for the CDR3 is TGTGCCAGCAGTCGGACAGTCTATAATTCACCCCTCCACTTT. It translates to CASSRTVYNSPLHF.

The chain uses TRBV5-1 and TRBJ1-4; 7 bases agree with TRBD1. The CDR3 runs to 14 residues. Germline CDR1 and CDR2: SGHRS and YFSETQ. J gave up 6 bases and V 5 bases, and 7 bases lay outside the gene matches. The CDR3 loop reads CASRTQGWDEKLFF. CDR3 nucleotides: TGCGCCAGCAGGACACAGGGGTGGGATGAAAAACTGTTTTTT.

The chain combines TRBV7-3 with TRBJ2-2, with D unresolved. This CDR3 is 13 amino acids long. Germline V gene lookup returns CDR1 SGHTA and CDR2 FQGTGA. Trimming took off 5 bases at V and 2 bases at J, with 6 bases between the two ends. CDR3 loop: CASSTTNTGELFF. The CDR3 coding sequence is TGTGCCAGCAGCACCACTAACACCGGGGAGCTGTTTTTT.

V is TRBV7-2 and J is TRBJ1-5; 11 nucleotides agree with TRBD1. Germline V gene sequence: CDR1 SGHTA, CDR2 FQGNSA. After removal of 4 bases from V and 2 bases from J, the junction contained 7 bases not matched to a gene. The CDR3 totals 17 residues. CDR3 in DNA: TGTGCCAGCAGCTACCGGACAGGGGGCGTTGGCAATCAGCCCCAGCATTTT. Its protein product is CASSYRTGGVGNQPQHF.

J is TRBJ2-1 and V is TRBV28, with 9 bases fitting TRBD2. Germline CDR1 reads MDHEN; CDR2 reads SYDVKM. This CDR3 is built from 16 residues. J was trimmed by 5 bases and V by 1 base; bases with no gene match: 6. The CDR3 nucleotides are TGTGCCAGCAGTTTATCGGGCGGGGGGGGCAACAATGAGCAGTTCTTC. Translation: CASSLSGGGGNNEQFF.

The V gene is TRBV28, the J gene TRBJ1-2; weak D call: TRBD1 (5 bases). From germline, CDR1 is MDHEN and CDR2 SYDVKM. The CDR3 length is 15 residues. V lost 8 bases and J lost 4, with 20 bases in between. The CDR3 spells CASSLDSRSSYGYTF. CDR3 nucleotide sequence: TGTGCCAGCTCGTTAGACAGCCGTTCATCCTATGGCTACACCTTC.

This sequence joins TRBV5-1 and TRBJ1-3; possible D gene TRBD1, 6 bases. The V and J ends lost 3 bases and 2 bases respectively, with 6 bases between them. CDR1 SGHRS and CDR2 YFSETQ come from the germline V gene. The CDR3 covers 13 residues. The chain's CDR3 is CASSSGAGNTIYF. The CDR3 nucleotides read TGCGCCAGCAGCTCAGGGGCTGGAAACACCATATATTTT.

The rearrangement uses TRBV15 and TRBJ1-3; 8 bases line up with TRBD1. The germline gives CDR1 LNHNV, CDR2 YYDKDF (reference sequence). V was pared by 1 base and J by 0 bases, with 8 bases of the junction left unmatched. This CDR3 comprises 18 residues. The DNA for the CDR3 is TGTGCCACCAGCAGAGGGGACAGGTTCTCGAGCTCTGGAAACACCATATATTTT. Encoded protein: CATSRGDRFSSSGNTIYF. Looking up the rest from reference TRBV15 and TRBJ1-3 gives the full variable domain: DAMVIQNPRYQVTQFGKPVTLSCSQTLNHNVMYWYQQKSSQAPKLLFHYYDKDFNNEADTPDNFQSRRPNTSFCFLDIRSPGLGDTAMYLCATSRGDRFSSSGNTIYFGEGSWLTVV.

V gene TRBV5-1 combines with J gene TRBJ2-7; 11 bases map to TRBD2. V lost 2 bases, J lost 2 bases, and 12 bases stayed unmatched. Germline assignment: CDR1 SGHRS and CDR2 YFSETQ. There are 18 residues in the CDR3. CDR3 sequence (DNA): TGCGCCAGCAGCTTACCTGGACTAGCGGGTGGGACTACCTACGAGCAGTACTTC. Protein product: CASSLPGLAGGTTYEQYF.

This clone has a single count. The rearrangement joins TRBV28 to TRBJ2-7, with 8 bases aligning to TRBD2. The junction had 10 bases not matched to a gene; V was cut back by 6 bases and J by 6 bases. The CDR3 totals 14 residues. Germline assignment: CDR1 MDHEN and CDR2 SYDVKM. The CDR3 DNA reads TGTGCCAGCAGCCCCGGGGGGGATGCTCGCGAGCAGTACTTC. Protein: CASSPGGDAREQYF.

V gene TRBV5-1 combines with J gene TRBJ1-4, with TRBD1 as a possible D gene (6 bases). The V gene lost 4 bases and the J gene lost 3 bases, with 13 bases spanning the gap. The CDR3 spans 15 residues. Germline V lookup: CDR1 SGHRS, CDR2 YFSETQ. CDR3 nucleotides: TGCGCCAGCAGCCGTGACAGGTCCCCTAATGAAAAACTGTTTTTT. This sequence encodes CASSRDRSPNEKLFF.